The next 3 T cell receptor beta chains were all read from a single sample in a study of T cell repertoires in cytomegalovirus infection. TCRdb processed the reads anew with MiXCR; each CDR3 protein has one entry. There are roughly 150,000 distinct CDR3 sequences in the sample; 23% occur only once, and about a tenth lies in the top ten. Source material: PBMCs. All receptors derive from a human donor in good health (CMV status not recorded). Some clones in this sample may be carry-over from other donors' samples.

The chain employs TRBV6-2 or TRBV6-3 and TRBJ2-5; D possibly uses TRBD1 or TRBD2 (5 bases each). V was pared by 0 bases and J by 9 bases, with 11 bases between. Germline values: CDR1 MNHEY, CDR2 SVGEGT. This CDR3 is 13 amino acids long. The CDR3 here is CASSYSELGAQYF. The CDR3 coding sequence is TGTGCCAGCAGTTACTCCGAACTGGGGGCCCAGTACTTC.

This chain links TRBV20-1 with TRBJ2-2, with D possibly TRBD2 on 5 matching bases. The length of the CDR3 is 14 residues. V lost 5 bases, J lost 2 bases, and 12 bases lay in between. Germline V lookup: CDR1 DFQATT, CDR2 SNEGSKA (reference sequence). The CDR3 loop reads CSALLALNTGELFF. CDR3 in DNA: TGCAGTGCTTTATTAGCGCTTAACACCGGGGAGCTGTTTTTT.

This sequence joins TRBV5-1 and TRBJ1-2; TRBD1 matches 9 bases. The CDR3 covers 15 residues. Trimming removed 0 bases from V and 6 bases from J; junction bases left unmatched: 6. Per the germline V gene, CDR1 is SGHRS and CDR2 is YFSETQ. The CDR3 DNA reads TGCGCCAGCAGCTTGGTCCCGGGACAGGGAGATGGCTACACCTTC. This translates into CASSLVPGQGDGYTF.